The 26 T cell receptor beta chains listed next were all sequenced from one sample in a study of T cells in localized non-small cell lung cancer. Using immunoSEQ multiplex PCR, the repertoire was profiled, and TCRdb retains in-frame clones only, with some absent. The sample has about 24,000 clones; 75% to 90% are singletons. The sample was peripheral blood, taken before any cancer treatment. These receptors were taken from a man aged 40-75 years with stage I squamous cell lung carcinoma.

For the CDR3, the DNA is TGCGCCAGCAGCTTGGGTAATAGCGGGGAGATAGCAGATACGCAGTATTTT. It is translated as CASSLGNSGEIADTQYF. V gene TRBV5-1 combines with J gene TRBJ2-3; 8 positions agree with TRBD2. The CDR3 consists of 17 residues. The germline V gene has CDR1 SGHRS and CDR2 YFSETQ. V lost 0 bases, J lost 4 bases, and 10 bases stayed unmatched.

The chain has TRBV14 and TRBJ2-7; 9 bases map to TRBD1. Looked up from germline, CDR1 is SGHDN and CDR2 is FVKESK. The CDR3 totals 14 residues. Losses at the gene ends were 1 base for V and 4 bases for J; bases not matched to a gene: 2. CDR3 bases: TGTGCCAGCAGCCAAGGGACAGGGGTTTACGAGCAGTACTTC. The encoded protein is CASSQGTGVYEQYF.

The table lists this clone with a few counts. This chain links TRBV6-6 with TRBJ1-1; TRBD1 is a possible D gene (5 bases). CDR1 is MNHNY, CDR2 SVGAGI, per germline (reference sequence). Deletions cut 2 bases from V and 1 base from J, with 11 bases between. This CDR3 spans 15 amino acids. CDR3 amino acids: CASSYQGSPNTEAFF. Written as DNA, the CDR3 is TGTGCCAGCAGTTACCAGGGCAGCCCGAACACTGAAGCTTTCTTT.

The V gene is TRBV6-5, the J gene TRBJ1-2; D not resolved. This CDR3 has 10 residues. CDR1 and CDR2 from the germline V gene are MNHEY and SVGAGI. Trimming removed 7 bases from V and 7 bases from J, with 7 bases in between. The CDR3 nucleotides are TGTGCCAGCAAGTTAGGTGGCTACACCTTC. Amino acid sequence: CASKLGGYTF.

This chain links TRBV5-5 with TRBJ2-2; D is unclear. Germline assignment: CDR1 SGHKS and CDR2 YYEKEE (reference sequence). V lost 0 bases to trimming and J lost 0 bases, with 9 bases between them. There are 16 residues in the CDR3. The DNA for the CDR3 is TGTGCCAGCAGCTTGGATAGACCTACGAACACCGGGGAGCTGTTTTTT. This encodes CASSLDRPTNTGELFF.

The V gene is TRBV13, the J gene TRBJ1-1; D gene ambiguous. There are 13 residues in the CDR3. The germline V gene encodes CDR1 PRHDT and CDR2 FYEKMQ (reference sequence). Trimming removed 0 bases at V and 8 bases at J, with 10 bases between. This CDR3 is CASSLGIDIEAFF. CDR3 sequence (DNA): TGTGCCAGCAGCTTAGGGATAGACATAGAAGCTTTCTTT.

CDR3 protein: CASSEAWVAGLYGYTF. The CDR3, as DNA: TGTGCCAGCAGTGAAGCGTGGGTGGCAGGGCTCTATGGCTACACCTTC. The chain has TRBV6-1 and TRBJ1-2, with D possibly being TRBD1 (5 bases). Trimming cost V 0 bases and J 4 bases, with 15 bases left between them. The CDR3 consists of 16 residues. Germline values: CDR1 MNHNS, CDR2 SASEGT.

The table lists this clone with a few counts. This chain's CDR3 is CASSTRANQPQHF. The CDR3 coding sequence is TGTGCCAGCAGTACCAGGGCCAATCAGCCCCAGCATTTT. J is TRBJ1-5 and V is TRBV6-5; possibly TRBD1 for D (5 bases). The CDR3 loop spans 13 amino acids. Trimming removed 5 bases from V and 3 bases from J, with 8 bases in between. Per the germline V gene, CDR1 is MNHEY and CDR2 is SVGAGI.

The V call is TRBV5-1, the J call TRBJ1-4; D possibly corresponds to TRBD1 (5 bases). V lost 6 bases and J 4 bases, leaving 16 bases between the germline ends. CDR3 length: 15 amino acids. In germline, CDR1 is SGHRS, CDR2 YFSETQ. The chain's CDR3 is CASTDGAGLNEKLFF. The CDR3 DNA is TGCGCCAGCACCGACGGGGCAGGGCTTAATGAAAAACTGTTTTTT. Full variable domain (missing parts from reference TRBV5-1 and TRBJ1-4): KAGVTQTPRYLIKTRGQQVTLSCSPISGHRSVSWYQQTPGQGLQFLFEYFSETQRNKGNFPGRFSGRQFSNSRSEMNVSTLELGDSALYLCASTDGAGLNEKLFFGSGTQLSVL.

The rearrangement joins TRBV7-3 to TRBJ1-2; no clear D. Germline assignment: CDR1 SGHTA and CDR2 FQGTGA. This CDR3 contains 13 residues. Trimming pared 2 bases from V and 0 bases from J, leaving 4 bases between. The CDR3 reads CASSLQANYGYTF. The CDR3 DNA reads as TGTGCCAGCAGCTTACAGGCTAACTATGGCTACACCTTC.

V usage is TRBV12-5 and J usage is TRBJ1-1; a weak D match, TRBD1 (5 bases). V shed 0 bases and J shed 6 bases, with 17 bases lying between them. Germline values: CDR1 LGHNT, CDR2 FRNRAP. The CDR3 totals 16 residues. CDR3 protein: CASGLVMGSRGAEAFF. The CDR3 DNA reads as TGTGCTAGTGGTTTGGTAATGGGGAGTCGGGGCGCTGAAGCTTTCTTT.

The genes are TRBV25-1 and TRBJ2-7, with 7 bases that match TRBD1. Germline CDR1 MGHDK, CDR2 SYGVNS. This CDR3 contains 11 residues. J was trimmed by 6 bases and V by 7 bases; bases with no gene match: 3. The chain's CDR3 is CASNHRGEQYF. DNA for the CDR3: TGTGCCAGCAACCACAGGGGCGAGCAGTACTTC.

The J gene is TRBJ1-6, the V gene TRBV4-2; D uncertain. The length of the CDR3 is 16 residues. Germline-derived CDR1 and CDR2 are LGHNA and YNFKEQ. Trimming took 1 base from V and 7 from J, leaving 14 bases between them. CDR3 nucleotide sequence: TGTGCCAGCAGCCAAGTTAGCGAGAGGTTAAATTCACCCCTCCACTTT. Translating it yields CASSQVSERLNSPLHF.

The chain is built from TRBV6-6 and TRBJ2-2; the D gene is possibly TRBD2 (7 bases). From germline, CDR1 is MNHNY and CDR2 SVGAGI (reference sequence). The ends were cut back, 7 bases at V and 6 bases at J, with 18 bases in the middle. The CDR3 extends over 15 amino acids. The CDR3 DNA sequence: TGTGCCAGCATTAAGGGGGGGAATGAGGCCGGGGAGCTGTTTTTT. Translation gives CASIKGGNEAGELFF.

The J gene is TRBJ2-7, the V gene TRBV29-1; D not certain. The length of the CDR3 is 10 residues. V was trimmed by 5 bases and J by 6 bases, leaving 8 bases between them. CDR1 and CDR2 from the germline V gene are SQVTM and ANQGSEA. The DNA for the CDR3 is TGCAGCGTTAAGGTAGCCGAGCAGTACTTC. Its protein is CSVKVAEQYF.

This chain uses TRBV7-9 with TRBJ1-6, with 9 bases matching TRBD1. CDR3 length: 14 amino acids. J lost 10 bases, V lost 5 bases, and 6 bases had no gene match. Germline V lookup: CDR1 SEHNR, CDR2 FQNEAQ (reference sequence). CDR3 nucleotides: TGTGCCAGCAGCCCTAACAGGGGGCTGTCACCCCTCCACTTT. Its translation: CASSPNRGLSPLHF.

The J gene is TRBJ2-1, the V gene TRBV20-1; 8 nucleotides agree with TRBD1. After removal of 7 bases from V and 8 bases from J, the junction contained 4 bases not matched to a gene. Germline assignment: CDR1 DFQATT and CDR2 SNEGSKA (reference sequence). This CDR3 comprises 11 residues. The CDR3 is CSGLTGDEQFF. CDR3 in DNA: TGCAGTGGCTTGACAGGGGATGAGCAGTTCTTC.

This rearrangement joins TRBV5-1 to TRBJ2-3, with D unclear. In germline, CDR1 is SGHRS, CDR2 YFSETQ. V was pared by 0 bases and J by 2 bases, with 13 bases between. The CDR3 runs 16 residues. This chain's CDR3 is CASSLGSPVATDTQYF. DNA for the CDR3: TGCGCCAGCAGCTTGGGTTCGCCGGTTGCCACAGATACGCAGTATTTT.

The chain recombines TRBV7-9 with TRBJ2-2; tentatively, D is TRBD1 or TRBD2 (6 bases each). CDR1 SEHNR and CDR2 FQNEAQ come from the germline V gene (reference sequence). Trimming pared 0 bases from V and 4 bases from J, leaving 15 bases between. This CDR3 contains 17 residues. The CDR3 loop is CASSLARGRGATGELFF. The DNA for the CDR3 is TGTGCCAGCAGCTTAGCGCGGGGCAGGGGTGCCACCGGGGAGCTGTTTTTT.

The CDR3 nucleotides are TGTGCCAGCAGCGTAGAGGCTAGCTACAATGAGCAGTTCTTC. It encodes CASSVEASYNEQFF. The V gene is TRBV9, the J gene TRBJ2-1; D is unclear. Germline V gene sequence: CDR1 SGDLS, CDR2 YYNGEE. V lost 0 bases to trimming and J lost 3 bases, with 7 bases between them. The CDR3 extends over 14 amino acids.

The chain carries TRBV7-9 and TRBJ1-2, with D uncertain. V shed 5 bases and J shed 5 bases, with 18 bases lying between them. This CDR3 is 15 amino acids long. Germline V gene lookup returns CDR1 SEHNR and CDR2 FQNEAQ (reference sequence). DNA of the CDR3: TGTGCCAGCAGCCCCAACAATGAGCCCCGGTATGGCTACACCTTC. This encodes CASSPNNEPRYGYTF. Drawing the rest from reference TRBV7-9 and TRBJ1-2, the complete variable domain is DTGVSQNPRHKITKRGQNVTFRCDPISEHNRLYWYRQTLGQGPEFLTYFQNEAQLEKSRLLSDRFSAERPKGSFSTLEIQRTEQGDSAMYLCASSPNNEPRYGYTFGSGTRLTVV.

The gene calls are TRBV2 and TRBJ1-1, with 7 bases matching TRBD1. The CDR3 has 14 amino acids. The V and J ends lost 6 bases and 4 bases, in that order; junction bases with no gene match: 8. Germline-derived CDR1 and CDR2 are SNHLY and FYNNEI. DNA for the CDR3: TGTGCCAGCAGGCCTCTCCCAGGGGGCACTGAAGCTTTCTTT. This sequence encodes CASRPLPGGTEAFF. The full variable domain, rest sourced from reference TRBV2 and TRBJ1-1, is EPEVTQTPSHQVTQMGQEVILRCVPISNHLYFYWYRQILGQKVEFLVSFYNNEISEKSEIFDDQFSVERPDGSNFTLKIRSTKLEDSAMYFCASRPLPGGTEAFFGQGTRLTVV.

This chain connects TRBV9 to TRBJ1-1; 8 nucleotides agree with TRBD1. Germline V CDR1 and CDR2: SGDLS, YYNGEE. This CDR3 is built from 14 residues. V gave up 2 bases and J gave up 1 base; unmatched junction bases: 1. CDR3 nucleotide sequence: TGTGCCAGCAGCGTTACAGGGGGGAACACTGAAGCTTTCTTT. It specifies CASSVTGGNTEAFF.

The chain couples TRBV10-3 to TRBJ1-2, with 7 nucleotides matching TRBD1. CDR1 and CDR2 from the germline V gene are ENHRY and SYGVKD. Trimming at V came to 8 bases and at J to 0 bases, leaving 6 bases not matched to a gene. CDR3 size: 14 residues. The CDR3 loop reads CAISSGGTNYGYTF. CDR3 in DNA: TGTGCCATCTCATCAGGGGGTACTAACTATGGCTACACCTTC.

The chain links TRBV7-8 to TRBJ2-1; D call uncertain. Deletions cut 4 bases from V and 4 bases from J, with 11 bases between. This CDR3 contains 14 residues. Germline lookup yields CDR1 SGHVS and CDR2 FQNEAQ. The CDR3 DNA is TGTGCCAGCAGCTCCCACCGTTTTTACAATGAGCAGTTCTTC. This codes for CASSSHRFYNEQFF.

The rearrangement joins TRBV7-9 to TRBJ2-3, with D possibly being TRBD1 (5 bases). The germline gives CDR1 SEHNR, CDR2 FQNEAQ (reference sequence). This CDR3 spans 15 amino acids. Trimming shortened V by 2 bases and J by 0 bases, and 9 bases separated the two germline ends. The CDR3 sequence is CASSLQQGSTDTQYF. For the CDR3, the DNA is TGTGCCAGCAGCTTACAGCAGGGAAGCACAGATACGCAGTATTTT.